This T cell receptor (beta chain) came from a study of neoadjuvant anti-PD-1 for oral cavity cancer. About the study: Most patients had three to four biweekly doses of 3 mg/kg nivolumab before resection.

The time point is: after neoadjuvant nivolumab, at surgical resection. These newly diagnosed stage II-IVA oral cavity squamous cell carcinoma patients had no prior systemic or radiation treatment. Analysis of PBMCs was direct, with no culture step. Clones were read by immunoSEQ multiplex PCR, and TCRdb kept only the in-frame ones, dropping some. The profile shows around 67,000 clones, less than 90% of them singletons. The CDR3 runs 16 residues. From germline, CDR1 is LNHDA and CDR2 SQIVND (reference sequence). Trimming left V 3 bases short and J 0 bases short, with 12 bases between. Source: PBMCs, taken after nivolumab (anti-PD-1) treatment. This chain links TRBV19 with TRBJ1-5; D is undetermined. This TCR came from a person aged 40 to 85 with oral cavity squamous cell carcinoma. The CDR3 DNA sequence: TGTGCCAGTAGTATCGGGCAGCCTCATAGCAATCAGCCCCAGCATTTT. This codes for CASSIGQPHSNQPQHF.